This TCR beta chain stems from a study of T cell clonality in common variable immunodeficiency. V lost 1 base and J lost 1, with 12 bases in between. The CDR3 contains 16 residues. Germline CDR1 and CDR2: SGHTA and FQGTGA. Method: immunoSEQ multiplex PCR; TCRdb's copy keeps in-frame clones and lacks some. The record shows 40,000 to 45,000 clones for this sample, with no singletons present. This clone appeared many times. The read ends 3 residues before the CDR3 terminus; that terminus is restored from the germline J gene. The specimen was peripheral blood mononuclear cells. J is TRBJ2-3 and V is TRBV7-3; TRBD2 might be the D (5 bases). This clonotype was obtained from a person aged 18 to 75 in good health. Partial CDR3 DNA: TGTGCCAGCAGCTTAAATTCTGGAGCGGGCACAGATACG. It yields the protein CASSLNSGAGTDT. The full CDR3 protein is CASSLNSGAGTDTQYF.